This entry concerns a single TCR beta chain. Its matching antigen is unknown. Profiling relied on immunoSEQ multiplex PCR, and the TCRdb table lists in-frame clones only, not all of them. In the table there are under 130,000 clones, about 92% of which are singletons. The CDR3 consists of 14 residues. Looked up from germline, CDR1 is SGHTA and CDR2 is FQGTGA. V was cut by 2 bases and J by 4 bases, with 11 bases left in between. These data belong to a study of T cell responses to AZD1222 COVID-19 vaccine. Broader study findings: Mapped onto spike, vaccine-associated CD4 TCRs spanned it and were dominant at 160-218 and 743-854. White British ancestry dominated among donors, who included more females, and clonal diversity was possibly underestimated.

The sequencing used peripheral blood, collected on day 0 of AZD1222 vaccination. The chain couples TRBV7-3 to TRBJ2-5; D is perhaps TRBD2 (6 bases). The receptor comes from an adult in good health. This chain's CDR3 is CASSLGGHSETQYF. CDR3 DNA: TGTGCCAGCAGCTTAGGAGGGCACTCAGAGACCCAGTACTTC.